The present TCR beta chain was sequenced within a study of T cell responses to AZD1222 COVID-19 vaccine. Overall study findings and caveats: Clonal diversity may have been underestimated in mostly white British donors.

Measured with immunoSEQ multiplex PCR; TCRdb has only the in-frame clones, and not every one. The sample lists about 100,000 clones; around 84% were seen once. As to this clone: The antigen remains unidentified.

This CDR3 is 15 amino acids long. The V end was cut by 7 bases, the J end by 4 bases, with 17 bases between. CDR1 is MNHEY, CDR2 SVGAGI, per germline. V gene TRBV6-5 combines with J gene TRBJ2-1, with D perhaps TRBD2 (6 bases). The specimen comprised peripheral blood, sampled on day 0 of AZD1222 vaccination. The clonotype comes from an adult in good health. CDR3 coding DNA: TGTGCCAGCATGCTCCCCGGGACTTCATACAATGAGCAGTTCTTC. It codes for CASMLPGTSYNEQFF.